Listed below are T cell receptor beta chains from one sample, sequenced in a study of beta chain features in type 1 diabetes. TCRdb's copy holds only in-frame clones and misses some; the assay was immunoSEQ multiplex PCR. The sample yields some 660,000 clones, roughly 13% seen once. Sequencing was performed on naive CD4+ T cells from blood. The receptors originated from a man younger than 35 with type 1 diabetes. Each CDR3 is given with its conserved first and last residue. Fields, in order: V gene, CDR3 protein.

V gene: TRBV28; CDR3 protein: CASRGPGYGYTF
V gene: TRBV7-6; CDR3 protein: CASSLEDGQSNEKLFF
V gene: TRBV20-1; CDR3 protein: CSQLTNTEAFF
V gene: TRBV6-5; CDR3 protein: CASSSRPGNEQFF
V gene: TRBV7-2; CDR3 protein: CASTYRVGSYNEQFF
V gene: TRBV25-1; CDR3 protein: CASSEWGTSGGSYEQYF
V gene: TRBV6-5; CDR3 protein: CASSPRALGETQYF
V gene: TRBV14; CDR3 protein: CASSRWGRNYNEQFF
V gene: TRBV25-1; CDR3 protein: CASSLNSNQPQHF
V gene: TRBV30; CDR3 protein: CASNIAGDTQYF
V gene: TRBV11-2; CDR3 protein: CASSASTETQYF
V gene: TRBV9; CDR3 protein: CASSVEASNTGKLFF
V gene: TRBV10-3; CDR3 protein: CAISESRQVGEKLFF
V gene: TRBV5-4; CDR3 protein: CASSFQATKNIQYF
V gene: TRBV30; CDR3 protein: CAWSHRGIRETQYF
V gene: TRBV29-1; CDR3 protein: CSVVRAAGRTNTEAFF
V gene: TRBV5-1; CDR3 protein: CASSLAGSGIKETQYF
V gene: TRBV5-6; CDR3 protein: CASSSPSRTEAFF
V gene: TRBV30; CDR3 protein: CAWSVGGSTDTQYF
V gene: TRBV5-1; CDR3 protein: CASSLAGNSYEQYF
V gene: TRBV30; CDR3 protein: CAWRLGTSAYNEQFF
V gene: TRBV7-2; CDR3 protein: CASSLVSGGGDTQYF
V gene: TRBV5-6; CDR3 protein: CASTGQAANEQYF
V gene: TRBV6-6; CDR3 protein: CASSYLGGDPYEQYF
V gene: TRBV19; CDR3 protein: CASSIISQSGELFF
V gene: TRBV30; CDR3 protein: CAWNTGWPDTQYF
V gene: TRBV5-1; CDR3 protein: CASSEQLNTEAFF
V gene: TRBV5-1; CDR3 protein: CASSLSLANTGELFF
V gene: TRBV30; CDR3 protein: CASDEGTTYEQYF
V gene: TRBV30; CDR3 protein: CAWSGTDNQPQHF
V gene: TRBV29-1; CDR3 protein: CSVEYGSGPQFF
V gene: TRBV7-9; CDR3 protein: CASSPGQGAWNEQFF
V gene: TRBV5-1; CDR3 protein: CASSLGANTGELFF
V gene: TRBV6-5; CDR3 protein: CASSSGQGRKPQHF
V gene: TRBV4-3; CDR3 protein: CASSQDRAGGYTF
V gene: TRBV5-4; CDR3 protein: CASSSNPSGANVLTF
V gene: TRBV7-9; CDR3 protein: CASSLVGSNTEAFF
V gene: TRBV6-5; CDR3 protein: CASSLSGANVLTF
V gene: TRBV27; CDR3 protein: CASSAQGSLSYEQYF
V gene: TRBV10-3; CDR3 protein: CAIQGLAGVAGELFF
V gene: TRBV5-4; CDR3 protein: CASSSRTDGDEQYF
V gene: TRBV6-5; CDR3 protein: CASSLARGARGYTF
V gene: TRBV2; CDR3 protein: CASTTGGINTEAFF
V gene: TRBV29-1; CDR3 protein: CSVLLGNYGYTF
V gene: TRBV6-5; CDR3 protein: CASSSTALGYTF
V gene: TRBV18; CDR3 protein: CASSPPQGDEQFF
V gene: TRBV4-1; CDR3 protein: CASSQVGNTGELFF
V gene: TRBV9; CDR3 protein: CASSAHPGTDHEKLFF
V gene: TRBV5-1; CDR3 protein: CASSLDPQEETQYF
V gene: TRBV7-6; CDR3 protein: CASSLAIGRARGETQYF
V gene: TRBV6-5; CDR3 protein: CASSAGGALQETQYF
V gene: TRBV6-5; CDR3 protein: CASSYSSGQPQHF
V gene: TRBV9; CDR3 protein: CASSPWTEQYGYTF
V gene: TRBV5-6; CDR3 protein: CASTTGVNTEAFF
V gene: TRBV30; CDR3 protein: CAWSVRGRPSNQPQHF
V gene: TRBV10-3; CDR3 protein: CAIQEGKVTGELFF
V gene: TRBV18; CDR3 protein: CASSQGSGNTIYF
V gene: TRBV9; CDR3 protein: CASSVGSGATEAFF